Listed here are 3 T cell receptor beta chains from one sample, sequenced in a study of blood T cell repertoires in COVID-19. This table comes from immunoSEQ multiplex PCR, and its TCRdb copy is limited to in-frame clones, with some not included. Among 140,000 to 150,000 clones, around nine tenths were seen once, and the ten largest hold 2.3%. Sequencing was done on a sample of peripheral blood. The receptors stem from a human donor in a cohort sampled during active COVID-19.

The V and J genes are TRBV20-1 and TRBJ1-5, with a tentative D call TRBD1 (6 bases). Germline V gene data show CDR1 as DFQATT and CDR2 as SNEGSKA (reference sequence). V gave up 3 bases and J gave up 6 bases, with 15 bases separating them. The CDR3 sequence is 14 residues long. This CDR3 is CSASAGETFQPQHF. The CDR3 region has the DNA TGCAGTGCTAGTGCAGGGGAAACGTTTCAGCCCCAGCATTTT.

CDR3 nucleotides: TGTGCCACCTACAGGGGGAACCAAGAGACCCAGTACTTC. Translating it yields CATYRGNQETQYF. V and J are TRBV6-5 and TRBJ2-5; 8 positions match TRBD1. After removal of 10 bases from V and 0 bases from J, the junction contained 4 bases not matched to a gene. This CDR3 comprises 13 residues. Germline V gene sequence: CDR1 MNHEY, CDR2 SVGAGI.

The chain carries TRBV19 and TRBJ1-3; D not resolved. The CDR3 consists of 14 residues. V lost 6 bases to trimming and J lost 0 bases, with 9 bases between them. Germline V gene sequence: CDR1 LNHDA, CDR2 SQIVND (reference sequence). CDR3 nucleotides: TGTGCCAGTAGATCGAGAAGCTCTGGAAACACCATATATTTT. Its translation: CASRSRSSGNTIYF.